The rows below give T cell receptor beta chains drawn from one sample of a study of blood T cells in healthy people across ages. A single record per CDR3 protein comes from TCRdb applying MiXCR to the 5' RACE reads. Of about 640,000 distinct CDR3 sequences detected, roughly two fifths appear once; the ten largest clones hold 25% to 35%. Material: blood. These receptors came from an elderly man in good health. Both conserved end residues are part of each CDR3. The D gene is left open where the match is weak. Rows may omit the clone size; those that give it use once, few, many or a size class.

TRBD1,TRBV6-5,TRBJ2-7,once,TGTGCCAGCTCCACGACAGGGGGCGGCGAGCAGTACTTC,CASSTTGGGEQYF
TRBD1,TRBV7-2,TRBJ2-5,.,TGTGCCAGCAGCCAAAGTTTGGGACAGGGTAGGGGTGAGCAGTACTTC,CASSQSLGQGRGEQYF
TRBD1,TRBV20-1,TRBJ2-7,.,TGCAGTGCTAAAGGGGGCGCCGAGCAGTACTTC,CSAKGGAEQYF
.,TRBV7-2,TRBJ2-1,few,TGTGCCAGCAGCTTAACCAGGGGAGGATACAATGAGCAGTTCTTC,CASSLTRGGYNEQFF
.,TRBV4-1,TRBJ1-6,.,TGCGCCAGCAGCCAAGTAACCGGGGAGGGATCACCCCTCCACTTT,CASSQVTGEGSPLHF
TRBD2,TRBV4-2,TRBJ2-7,.,TGTGCCAGCAGCCAAGAGGGTAGCGGGACCGAGCAGTACTTC,CASSQEGSGTEQYF
TRBD1,TRBV27,TRBJ1-1,.,TGTGCCAGCAGTTCGCCCCGCGGGGACAGCGATGAAGCTTTCTTT,CASSSPRGDSDEAFF
TRBD2,TRBV7-9,TRBJ2-3,few,TGTGCCAGCAGCCACCGCGGGGCGGGAGGCACAGATACGCAGTATTTT,CASSHRGAGGTDTQYF
TRBD1,TRBV20-1,TRBJ2-7,.,TGCAGTGGGACAGGGAGTACCAACTACGAGCAGTACTTC,CSGTGSTNYEQYF
.,TRBV12-3/TRBV12-4,TRBJ2-7,few,TGTGCCAGCAGTTTTGGTACGGGCGAGCAGTACTTC,CASSFGTGEQYF
.,TRBV24-1,TRBJ2-3,.,TGTGCCACCGGGGGAGGGGGAAGCACAGATACGCAGTATTTT,CATGGGGSTDTQYF
TRBD1,TRBV6-2/TRBV6-3,TRBJ2-5,few,TGTGCCAGCAGTGGCCTCATACAGGGGGAGACCCAGTACTTC,CASSGLIQGETQYF
.,TRBV5-1,TRBJ2-2,.,TGCGCCAGCAGGGACTCAGTCACCGGGGAGCTGTTTTTT,CASRDSVTGELFF
.,TRBV3-1,TRBJ2-1,few,TGTGCCAGCAGCCAAGAAGTATTAGTGAGAGGCAATGAGCAGTTCTTC,CASSQEVLVRGNEQFF
TRBD2,TRBV25-1,TRBJ2-3,.,TGTGCCAGCACAGTTAGCGGGAGCCACACAGATACGCAGTATTTT,CASTVSGSHTDTQYF
TRBD1,TRBV7-9,TRBJ1-2,.,TGTGCCAGCAGCTTGGGACAGGGGCTTGGCTACACCTTC,CASSLGQGLGYTF
.,TRBV11-1,TRBJ1-5,.,TGTGCCAGCAGCTTAAACGGGGCGGCTAATCAGCCCCAGCATTTT,CASSLNGAANQPQHF
.,TRBV29-1,TRBJ1-5,few,TGCAGCGTTGTAGACAGATCGGGTCAGCCCCAGCATTTT,CSVVDRSGQPQHF
TRBD1,TRBV7-4,TRBJ2-7,.,TGTGCCGGCAGCCCGCGGGACAGGGCGTCGTCCGAGCAGTACTTC,CAGSPRDRASSEQYF
.,TRBV27,TRBJ1-6,.,TGTGCCAGCAGTTTGTTGGACAGAAACAATTCACCCCTCCACTTT,CASSLLDRNNSPLHF
TRBD1,TRBV14,TRBJ2-5,few,TGTGCCAGCAGCCATGACAGGGGGCTTGGCCAAGAGACCCAGTACTTC,CASSHDRGLGQETQYF
TRBD1,TRBV4-3,TRBJ2-7,few,TGCGCCAGCAGCCGAACCGGGACAGCCTACGAGCAGTACTTC,CASSRTGTAYEQYF
.,TRBV27,TRBJ2-1,few,TGTGCCAGCAGTTTCCGGTGGAGTAGCGGACTCTCCTACAATGAGCAGTTCTTC,CASSFRWSSGLSYNEQFF
.,TRBV5-1,TRBJ1-1,.,TGCGCCAGCAGCAGGGGGGGGCGGGAGAACACTGAAGCTTTCTTT,CASSRGGRENTEAFF
.,TRBV6-5,TRBJ1-5,.,TGTGCCAGCAGTCCAGGGATGAATCAGCCCCAGCATTTT,CASSPGMNQPQHF
.,TRBV7-2,TRBJ1-5,few,TGTGCCAGCAGCTTAGGCAGGGATCAGCCCCAGCATTTT,CASSLGRDQPQHF
TRBD1,TRBV7-2,TRBJ2-7,.,TGTGCCAGCAGCAAGAAGCCGGGACAGGGGGCGGTTGGGTACGAGCAGTACTTC,CASSKKPGQGAVGYEQYF
TRBD2,TRBV6-6,TRBJ2-2,.,TGTGCCAGCAGTTGCTTGCGGGGGGAGACCGGGGAGCTGTTTTTT,CASSCLRGETGELFF
TRBD2,TRBV20-1,TRBJ2-7,.,TGCAGTGCGAGCGGGGCGCAGAGCTCCTACGAGCAGTACTTC,CSASGAQSSYEQYF
TRBD1,TRBV20-1,TRBJ2-3,.,TGCAGTGCCCCGGACAGGGGAAAAGGTACAGATACGCAGTATTTT,CSAPDRGKGTDTQYF
.,TRBV5-1,TRBJ1-2,.,TGCGCCAGCAGCTTGGACGGGGGCGGCTATGGCTACACCTTC,CASSLDGGGYGYTF
TRBD2,TRBV10-1,TRBJ2-7,.,TGCGCCAGCAGTGAGTCCGGGACTAGCTACGAGCAGTACTTC,CASSESGTSYEQYF
TRBD1,TRBV6-2/TRBV6-3,TRBJ2-2,.,TGTGCCAGCAGGACAGGGTCCGGGGAGCTGTTTTTT,CASRTGSGELFF
TRBD1,TRBV20-1,TRBJ1-2,.,TGCAGTGCCGAGACTCCAGACAGGGTCTATGGCTACACCTTC,CSAETPDRVYGYTF
TRBD1,TRBV5-1,TRBJ2-1,few,TGCGCCAGCAGCTGGCCAGGGACAGACTCCTACAATGAGCAGTTCTTC,CASSWPGTDSYNEQFF
.,TRBV28,TRBJ2-3,.,TGTGCCAGCAGTTTAAAGGGGCCGCGCACAGATACGCGGTATTTT,CASSLKGPRTDTRYF
.,TRBV2,TRBJ2-7,few,TGTGCCAGCAACGGTAGGCGGCAGGGCTACGAGCAGTACTTC,CASNGRRQGYEQYF
TRBD2,TRBV28,TRBJ2-1,.,TGTGCCAGTTGGGAGGGGAACAATGAGCAGTTCTTC,CASWEGNNEQFF
TRBD1,TRBV7-9,TRBJ2-3,medium-sized,TGTGCCAGCAGCAGTATTGGGACAGGGCTTAATCCCTCGGCAACGGATACGCAGTATTTT,CASSSIGTGLNPSATDTQYF
.,TRBV5-1,TRBJ2-3,.,TGCGCCAGCAGCTTTCTAGTTCCCCAATCCGCAGATACGCAGTATTTT,CASSFLVPQSADTQYF
TRBD1,TRBV12-3/TRBV12-4,TRBJ2-7,few,TGTGCCAGCAACAAAAGGGGGCAGGGAGCCTACGAGCAGTACTTC,CASNKRGQGAYEQYF
TRBD1,TRBV29-1,TRBJ2-4,.,TGCAGCGTTGTTTCCAGGACAGGGTCGTCGGGGATGGCCAAAAACATTCAGTACTTC,CSVVSRTGSSGMAKNIQYF
.,TRBV6-5,TRBJ2-7,.,TGTGCCAGCACCCCAGCCGGACAGCTATACGAGCAGTACTTC,CASTPAGQLYEQYF
.,TRBV4-3,TRBJ2-5,.,TGCGCCAGCAGCCAAGTAGTAGGCAAGACCCAGTACTTC,CASSQVVGKTQYF
TRBD2,TRBV29-1,TRBJ2-7,.,TGCAGCGTTGGCGGGGGGAGGGCCTACGAGCAGTACTTC,CSVGGGRAYEQYF
.,TRBV6-5,TRBJ2-5,.,TGTGCCAGCAGTTTCATTCTAGGGGGGCGCAGAGAGACCCAGTACTTC,CASSFILGGRRETQYF
.,TRBV6-1,TRBJ1-4,few,TGTGCCAGCAACAGGGTAGAGGGAGAAAAACTGTTTTTT,CASNRVEGEKLFF
.,TRBV19,TRBJ1-2,once,TGTACCAGTTCTCGCGGGACTTGGCTCTATGGCTACACCTTC,CTSSRGTWLYGYTF
TRBD1,TRBV6-6,TRBJ1-5,few,TGTGCCAGCAGACCGACAGGGAACCTTCAGCCCCAGCATTTT,CASRPTGNLQPQHF
.,TRBV27,TRBJ2-5,.,TGTGCCAGCAGACCAGGGCCCCAAGAGACCCAGTACTTC,CASRPGPQETQYF